This entry is about one T cell receptor (beta chain). The antigen is unknown. An expansion of CD8+CD57+ cells by flow cytometry had been shown in patients chosen for sequencing. No patient had been given any therapy when blood was sampled. This CDR3 comprises 16 residues. Trimming stripped 1 base from V and 1 base from J, with 13 bases between. These data belong to a study of CD8+CD57+ T cells in acquired aplastic anemia. Study-wide context: Sorted CD4+ and CD8+ cell DNA averaged roughly 3.2 ug.

General study findings and limits: Controls and patients did not differ significantly in CD8+ Simpson's diversity.

Profiling that covered TCR beta VDJ and CDR3 relied on genomic DNA as its template. TCRdb analysed the reads with MiXCR anew, one entry per CDR3 protein. The table records approximately 170,000 distinct CDR3 sequences, roughly 45% of them present only once. The clonotype originates from a human donor with aplastic anemia. The J gene is TRBJ1-1, the V gene TRBV12-3 or TRBV12-4; a weak D match, TRBD1 (5 bases). Sequenced: sorted CD4+, CD8+, or CD8+CD57+ T cells (not recorded which) from PBMCs. The CDR3 nucleotides are TGTGCCAGCAGTTTAGGGGGGTTTAGGAGGAACACTGAAGCTTTCTTT. This encodes CASSLGGFRRNTEAFF.